This T cell receptor beta chain was captured by sequencing in a study of cytomegalovirus exposure and HLA in healthy donors. The PCR was carried out with 60 Vbeta primers and 13 Jbeta primers. The data were produced by immunoSEQ multiplex PCR, yet TCRdb's version contains in-frame clones alone and is incomplete. This table has 250,000 to 350,000 clones, 86% appearing once. The CDR3 contains 15 residues. The V gene end was trimmed by 2 bases and the J gene end by 3 bases; junction bases not matched to a gene: 4. Germline V gene data show CDR1 as SGHTA and CDR2 as FQGNSA. Comments on this clone: The antigen remains unidentified.

Study results and caveats: A later analysis showed TCR association rates differing by HLA locus, peaking at DRB1 and lowest at HLA-C. Reported findings show TCR beta sequences accurately forecast HLA-A and HLA-B alleles in most subjects. The majority of CMV-associated TCR beta chains were reported as apparently HLA-restricted in a later analysis.

The J gene is TRBJ1-5, the V gene TRBV7-2, with 7 bases identical to TRBD1. The TCR comes from a man aged 35-49 years in good health and CMV-seropositive. Sequenced: PBMCs. CDR3 amino acids: CASSLSRGPNQPQHF. CDR3 sequence (DNA): TGTGCCAGCAGCTTATCGAGGGGGCCCAATCAGCCCCAGCATTTT.